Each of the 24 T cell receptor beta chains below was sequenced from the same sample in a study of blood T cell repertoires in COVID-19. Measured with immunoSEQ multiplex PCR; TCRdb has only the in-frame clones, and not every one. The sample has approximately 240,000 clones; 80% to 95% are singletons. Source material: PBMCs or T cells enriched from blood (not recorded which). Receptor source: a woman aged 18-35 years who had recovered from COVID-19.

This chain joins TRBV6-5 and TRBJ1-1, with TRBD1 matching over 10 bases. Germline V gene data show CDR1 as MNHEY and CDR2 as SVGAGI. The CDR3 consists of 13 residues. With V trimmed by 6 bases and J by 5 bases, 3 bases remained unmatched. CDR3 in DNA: TGTGCCAGCAGAGGGACAGGGGTGACTGAAGCTTTCTTT. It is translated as CASRGTGVTEAFF.

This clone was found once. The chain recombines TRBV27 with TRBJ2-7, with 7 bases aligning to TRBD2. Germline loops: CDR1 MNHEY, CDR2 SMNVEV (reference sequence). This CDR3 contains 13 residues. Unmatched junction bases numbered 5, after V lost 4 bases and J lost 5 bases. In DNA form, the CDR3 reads TGTGCCAGCAGTTCCCTAACTAGCGACGAGCAGTACTTC. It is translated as CASSSLTSDEQYF.

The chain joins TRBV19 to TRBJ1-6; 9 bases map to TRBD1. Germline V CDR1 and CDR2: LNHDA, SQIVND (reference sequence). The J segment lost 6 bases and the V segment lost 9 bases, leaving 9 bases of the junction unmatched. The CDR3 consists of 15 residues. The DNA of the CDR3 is TGTGCCAGCAAAACAGGGGGCTCGCTTAATTCACCCCTCCACTTT. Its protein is CASKTGGSLNSPLHF.

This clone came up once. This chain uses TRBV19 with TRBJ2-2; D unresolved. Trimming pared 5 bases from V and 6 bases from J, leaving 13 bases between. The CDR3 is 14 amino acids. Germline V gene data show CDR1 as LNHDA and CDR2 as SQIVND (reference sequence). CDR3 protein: CASSRTPRSGELFF. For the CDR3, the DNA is TGTGCCAGTAGTCGTACACCCCGATCCGGGGAGCTGTTTTTT.

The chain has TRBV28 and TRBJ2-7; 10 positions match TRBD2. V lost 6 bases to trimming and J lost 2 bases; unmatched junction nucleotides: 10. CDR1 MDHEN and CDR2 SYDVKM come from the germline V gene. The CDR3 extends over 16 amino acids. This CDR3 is CASSPIRTSGTYEQYF. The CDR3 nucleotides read TGTGCCAGCAGCCCGATACGGACTAGCGGAACCTACGAGCAGTACTTC.

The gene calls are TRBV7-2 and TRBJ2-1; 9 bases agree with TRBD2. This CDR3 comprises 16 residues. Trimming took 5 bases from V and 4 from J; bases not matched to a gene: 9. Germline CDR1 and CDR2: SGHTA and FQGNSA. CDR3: CASSPKRGDHYNEQFF. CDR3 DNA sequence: TGTGCCAGCAGCCCGAAGCGGGGGGACCATTACAATGAGCAGTTCTTC.

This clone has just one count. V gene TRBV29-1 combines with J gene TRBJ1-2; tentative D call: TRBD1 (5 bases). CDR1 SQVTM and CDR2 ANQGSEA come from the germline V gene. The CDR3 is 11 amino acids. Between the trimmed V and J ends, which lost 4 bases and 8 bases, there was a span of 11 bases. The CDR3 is CSVVSGSGYTF. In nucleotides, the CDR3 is TGCAGCGTTGTTTCAGGGTCCGGCTACACCTTC. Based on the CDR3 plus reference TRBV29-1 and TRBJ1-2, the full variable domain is SAVISQKPSRDICQRGTSLTIQCQVDSQVTMMFWYRQQPGQSLTLIATANQGSEATYESGFVIDKFPISRPNLTFSTLTVSNMSPEDSSIYLCSVVSGSGYTFGSGTRLTVV.

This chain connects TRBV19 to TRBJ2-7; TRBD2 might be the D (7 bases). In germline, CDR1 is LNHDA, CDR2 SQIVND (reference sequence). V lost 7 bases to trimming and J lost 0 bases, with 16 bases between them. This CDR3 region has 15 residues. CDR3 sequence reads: CASKDGGGGSYEQYF. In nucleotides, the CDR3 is TGTGCCAGTAAGGATGGGGGAGGGGGCTCCTACGAGCAGTACTTC.

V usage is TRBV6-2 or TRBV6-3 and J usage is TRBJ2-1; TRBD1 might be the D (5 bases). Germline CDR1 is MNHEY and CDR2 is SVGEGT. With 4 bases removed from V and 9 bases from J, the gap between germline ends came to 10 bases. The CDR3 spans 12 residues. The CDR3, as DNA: TGTGCCAGCAGTTGGACCACAGGTGAGCAGTTCTTC. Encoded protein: CASSWTTGEQFF.

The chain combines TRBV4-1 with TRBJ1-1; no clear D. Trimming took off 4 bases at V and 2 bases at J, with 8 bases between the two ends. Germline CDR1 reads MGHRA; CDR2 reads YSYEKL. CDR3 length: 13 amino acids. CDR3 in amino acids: CASSLLGNTEAFF. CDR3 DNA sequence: TGCGCCAGCAGCCTGCTTGGCAACACTGAAGCTTTCTTT.

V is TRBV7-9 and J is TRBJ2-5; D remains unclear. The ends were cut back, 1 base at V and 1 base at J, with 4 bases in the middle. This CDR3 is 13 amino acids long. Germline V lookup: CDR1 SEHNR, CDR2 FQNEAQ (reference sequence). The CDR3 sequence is CASSLGAQETQYF. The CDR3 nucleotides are TGTGCCAGCAGCTTAGGGGCCCAAGAGACCCAGTACTTC.

The CDR3 is CASSSGQGNTHEQYF. The CDR3 DNA sequence: TGTGCCAGCAGTTCAGGGCAGGGTAATACCCACGAGCAGTACTTC. This rearrangement joins TRBV28 to TRBJ2-7; D is possibly TRBD1 (5 bases). The CDR3 loop spans 15 amino acids. Per the germline V gene, CDR1 is MDHEN and CDR2 is SYDVKM. Trimming cost V 4 bases and J 5 bases, with 18 bases left between them.

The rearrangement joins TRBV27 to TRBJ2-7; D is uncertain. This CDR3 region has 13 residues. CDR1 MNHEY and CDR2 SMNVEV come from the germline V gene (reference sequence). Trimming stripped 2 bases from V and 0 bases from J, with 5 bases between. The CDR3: CASSLTDSYEQYF. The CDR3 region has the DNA TGTGCCAGCAGTTTAACTGACTCCTACGAGCAGTACTTC.

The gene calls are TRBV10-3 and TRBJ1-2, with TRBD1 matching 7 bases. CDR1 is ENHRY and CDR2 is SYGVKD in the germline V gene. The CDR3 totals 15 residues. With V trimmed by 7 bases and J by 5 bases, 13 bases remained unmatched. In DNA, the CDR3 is TGTGCCATCACCCCCTCTCCGGGACAGCGATATGGCTACACCTTC. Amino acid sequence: CAITPSPGQRYGYTF.

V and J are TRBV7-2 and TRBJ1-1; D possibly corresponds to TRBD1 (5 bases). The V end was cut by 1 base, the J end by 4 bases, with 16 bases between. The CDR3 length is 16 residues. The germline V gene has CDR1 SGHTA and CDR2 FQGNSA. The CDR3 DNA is TGTGCCAGCAGCTTAGTATTCCCGGGGGTGGGCACTGAAGCTTTCTTT. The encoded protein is CASSLVFPGVGTEAFF.

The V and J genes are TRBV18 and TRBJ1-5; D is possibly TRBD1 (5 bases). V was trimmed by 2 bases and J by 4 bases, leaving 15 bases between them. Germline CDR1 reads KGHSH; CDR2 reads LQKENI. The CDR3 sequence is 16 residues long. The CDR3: CASSPYSRAQNQPQHF. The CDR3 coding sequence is TGTGCCAGCTCACCATATTCCAGGGCTCAAAATCAGCCCCAGCATTTT.

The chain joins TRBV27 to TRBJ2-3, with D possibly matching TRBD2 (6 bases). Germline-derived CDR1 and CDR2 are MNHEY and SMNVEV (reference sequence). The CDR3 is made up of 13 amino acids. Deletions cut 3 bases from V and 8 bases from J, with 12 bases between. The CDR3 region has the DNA TGTGCCAGCAGTTTTCGGAGTAGCGGTACGCAGTATTTT. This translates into CASSFRSSGTQYF.

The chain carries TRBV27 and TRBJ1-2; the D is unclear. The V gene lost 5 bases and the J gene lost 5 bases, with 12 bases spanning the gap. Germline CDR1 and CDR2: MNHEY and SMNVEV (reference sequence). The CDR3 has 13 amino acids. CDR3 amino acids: CASSRWESYGYTF. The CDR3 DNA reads TGTGCCAGCAGTCGTTGGGAGTCATATGGCTACACCTTC.

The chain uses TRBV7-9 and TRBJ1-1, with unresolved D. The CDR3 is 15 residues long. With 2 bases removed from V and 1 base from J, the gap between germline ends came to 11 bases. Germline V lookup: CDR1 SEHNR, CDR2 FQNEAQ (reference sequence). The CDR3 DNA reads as TGTGCCAGCAGCTTACTTGGAGCCGGGAACACTGAAGCTTTCTTT. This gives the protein CASSLLGAGNTEAFF.

CDR3 protein: CASSKGNGGEYEQYF. CDR3 nucleotides: TGTGCCAGTAGTAAGGGGAACGGAGGGGAGTACGAGCAGTACTTC. V gene TRBV19 combines with J gene TRBJ2-7; D is possibly TRBD2 (6 bases). V lost 4 bases to trimming and J lost 4 bases, with 17 bases between them. CDR3 length equals 15 residues. Germline assignment: CDR1 LNHDA and CDR2 SQIVND (reference sequence).

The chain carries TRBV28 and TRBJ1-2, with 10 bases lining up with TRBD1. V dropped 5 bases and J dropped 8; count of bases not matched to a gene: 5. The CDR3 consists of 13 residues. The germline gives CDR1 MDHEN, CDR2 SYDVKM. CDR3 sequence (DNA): TGTGCCAGCAGTCCCCGGGACAGGGGCGGCTACACCTTC. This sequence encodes CASSPRDRGGYTF.

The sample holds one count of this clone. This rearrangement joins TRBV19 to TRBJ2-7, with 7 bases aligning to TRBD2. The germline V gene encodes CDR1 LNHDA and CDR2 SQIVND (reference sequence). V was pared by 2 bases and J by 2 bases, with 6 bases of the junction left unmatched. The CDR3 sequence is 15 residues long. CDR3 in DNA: TGTGCCAGTAGTATACGGTCGAGCGGGGCCTACGAGCAGTACTTC. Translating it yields CASSIRSSGAYEQYF.

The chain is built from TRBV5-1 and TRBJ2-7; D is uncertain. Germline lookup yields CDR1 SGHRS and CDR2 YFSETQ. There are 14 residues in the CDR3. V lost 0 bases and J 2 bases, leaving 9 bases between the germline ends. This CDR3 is CASSLDLAAYEQYF. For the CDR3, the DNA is TGCGCCAGCAGCTTGGATCTGGCGGCCTACGAGCAGTACTTC.

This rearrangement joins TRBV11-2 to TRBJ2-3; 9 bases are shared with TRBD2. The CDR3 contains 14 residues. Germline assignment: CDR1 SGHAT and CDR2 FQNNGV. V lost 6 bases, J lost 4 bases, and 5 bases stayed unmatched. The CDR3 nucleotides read TGTGCCAGCAGGGCGGGGGGGCCCCCAGATACGCAGTATTTT. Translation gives CASRAGGPPDTQYF.